A single TCR beta chain is shown here with its context. This specimen belongs to a study of tumour-infiltrating T cells in Burkitt lymphoma. Study-level background: Overall and progression-free survival were predicted by productive clonality.

Trimming cost V 3 bases and J 0 bases; bases outside gene matches: 16. CDR1 MNHNS and CDR2 SASEGT come from the germline V gene. The CDR3 loop spans 19 amino acids. Sequenced by immunoSEQ multiplex PCR; TCRdb stores in-frame clones only, minus some. Here the sample spans more than 12,000 clones, around 80% being singletons. The clonotype originates from a human donor with diffuse large B-cell lymphoma. Sequenced: tumor tissue. This sequence joins TRBV6-1 and TRBJ1-1; 7 bases agree with TRBD1. CDR3 DNA: TGTGCCAGCAGTGACCCTACAGGGGAAATCGGGAGGATGAACACTGAAGCTTTCTTT. The encoded protein is CASSDPTGEIGRMNTEAFF.